The present TCR beta chain was sequenced within a study of Ad26.COV2.S vaccination and SARS-CoV-2 variants. Study as a whole: Among those in the COV1001 Ad26.COV2.S trial arm was the donor. The study, taken as a whole, reports: Reports say spike-specific CD8+ and CD4+ T cell responses covered substantial breadth after vaccination.

Worth noting for this clone: Its antigen is not identified.

Treatment denoted: roughly 19 received Ad26.COV2.S at low or high dose, single or two shots; a few received placebo; per-sample allocation not given. Following the first vaccine or placebo injection, samples were taken on day 63. An Ad26 vector expressing Wuhan-strain SARS-CoV-2 spike served as the vaccine. The CDR3 totals 14 residues. The germline gives CDR1 LNHDA, CDR2 SQIVND (reference sequence). V shed 4 bases and J shed 2 bases, with 11 bases lying between them. Data came from immunoSEQ multiplex PCR; TCRdb stores just in-frame clones and leaves some out. The data show 380,000 or so clones, with 80% to 90% seen just once and around 5% held by the top ten.

The sequence was collected from a person aged 18-60 years who received the Ad26.COV2.S COVID-19 vaccine or a placebo. Sequencing used peripheral blood, obtained in a trial of Ad26.COV2.S vaccine versus placebo. V is TRBV19 and J is TRBJ1-1; D ambiguous. In nucleotides, the CDR3 is TGTGCCAGTAGTACACAAGGGTATAACACTGAAGCTTTCTTT. This encodes CASSTQGYNTEAFF.